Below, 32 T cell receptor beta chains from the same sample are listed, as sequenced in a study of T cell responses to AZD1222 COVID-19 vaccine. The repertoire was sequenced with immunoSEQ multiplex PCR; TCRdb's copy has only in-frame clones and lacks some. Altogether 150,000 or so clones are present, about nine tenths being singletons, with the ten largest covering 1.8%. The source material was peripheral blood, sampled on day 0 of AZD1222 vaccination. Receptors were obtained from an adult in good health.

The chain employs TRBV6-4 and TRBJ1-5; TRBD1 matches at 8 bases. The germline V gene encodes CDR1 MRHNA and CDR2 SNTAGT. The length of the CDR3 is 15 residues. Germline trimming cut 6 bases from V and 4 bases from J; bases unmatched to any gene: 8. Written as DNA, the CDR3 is TGTGCCAGCAGGGACAGGGTCGTTGGGAATCAGCCCCAGCATTTT. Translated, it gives CASRDRVVGNQPQHF.

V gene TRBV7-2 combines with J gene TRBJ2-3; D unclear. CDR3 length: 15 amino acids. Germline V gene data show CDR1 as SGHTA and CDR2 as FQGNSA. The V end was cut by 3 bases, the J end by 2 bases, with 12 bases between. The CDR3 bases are TGTGCCAGCAGCTTTCTAAGATTAACCACAGATACGCAGTATTTT. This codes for CASSFLRLTTDTQYF.

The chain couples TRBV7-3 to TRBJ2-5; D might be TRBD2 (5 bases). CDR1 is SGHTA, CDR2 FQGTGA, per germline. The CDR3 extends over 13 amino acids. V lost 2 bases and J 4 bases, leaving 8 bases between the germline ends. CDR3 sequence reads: CASSLEGSETQYF. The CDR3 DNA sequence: TGTGCCAGCAGCTTAGAGGGATCAGAGACCCAGTACTTC.

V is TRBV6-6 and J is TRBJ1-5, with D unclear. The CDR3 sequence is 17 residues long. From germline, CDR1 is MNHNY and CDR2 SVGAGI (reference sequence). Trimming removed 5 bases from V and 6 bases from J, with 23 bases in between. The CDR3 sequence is CASSHPETYTPGQPQHF. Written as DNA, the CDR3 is TGTGCCAGCAGTCATCCGGAGACCTACACCCCGGGTCAGCCCCAGCATTTT.

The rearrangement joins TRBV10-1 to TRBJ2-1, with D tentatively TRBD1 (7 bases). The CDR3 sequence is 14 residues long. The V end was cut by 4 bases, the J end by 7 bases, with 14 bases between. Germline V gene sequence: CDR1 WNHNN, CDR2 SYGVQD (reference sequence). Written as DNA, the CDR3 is TGCGCCAGCAGTGTTGACAGGGAGGTAAATGAGCAGTTCTTC. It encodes CASSVDREVNEQFF.

This CDR3 is CASSQGLDGRDLHEQYF. Written as DNA, the CDR3 is TGCGCCAGCAGCCAAGGGCTCGACGGGAGGGACCTACACGAGCAGTACTTC. V and J are TRBV4-3 and TRBJ2-7, with TRBD2 identical over 8 bases. The germline CDR1 and CDR2 sequences are LGHNA and YSLEER. This CDR3 contains 17 residues. V gave up 1 base and J gave up 5 bases; unmatched junction bases: 13.

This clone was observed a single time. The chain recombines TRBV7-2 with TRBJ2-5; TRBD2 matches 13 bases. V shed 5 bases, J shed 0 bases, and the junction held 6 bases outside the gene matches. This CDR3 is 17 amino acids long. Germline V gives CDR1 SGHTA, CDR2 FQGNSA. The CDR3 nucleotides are TGTGCCAGCAGCAAGGGACTAGCGGGGACGTACCAAGAGACCCAGTACTTC. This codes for CASSKGLAGTYQETQYF.

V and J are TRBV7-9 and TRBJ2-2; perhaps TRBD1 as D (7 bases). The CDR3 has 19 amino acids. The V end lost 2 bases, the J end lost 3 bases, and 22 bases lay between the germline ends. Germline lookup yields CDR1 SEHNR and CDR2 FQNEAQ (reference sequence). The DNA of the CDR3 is TGTGCCAGCAGCTTACAAAGACATTACAGGGGCGGGGACACCGGGGAGCTGTTTTTT. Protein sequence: CASSLQRHYRGGDTGELFF.

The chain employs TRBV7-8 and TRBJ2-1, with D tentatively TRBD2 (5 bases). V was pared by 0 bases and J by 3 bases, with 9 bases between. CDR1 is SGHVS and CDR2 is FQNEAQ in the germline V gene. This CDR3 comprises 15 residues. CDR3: CASSLAEDYYNEQFF. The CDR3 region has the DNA TGTGCCAGCAGCTTAGCTGAAGACTACTACAATGAGCAGTTCTTC.

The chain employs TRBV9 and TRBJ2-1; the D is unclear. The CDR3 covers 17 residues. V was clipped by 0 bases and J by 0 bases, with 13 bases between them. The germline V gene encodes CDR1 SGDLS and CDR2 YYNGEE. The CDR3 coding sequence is TGTGCCAGCAGCGTAGTTCCAGGTGATTTCTCCTACAATGAGCAGTTCTTC. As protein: CASSVVPGDFSYNEQFF.

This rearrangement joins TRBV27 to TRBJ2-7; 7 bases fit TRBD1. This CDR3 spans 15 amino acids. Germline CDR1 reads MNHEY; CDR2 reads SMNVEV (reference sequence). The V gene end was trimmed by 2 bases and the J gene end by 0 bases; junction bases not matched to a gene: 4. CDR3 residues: CASSLETGSSYEQYF. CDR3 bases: TGTGCCAGCAGTTTAGAGACAGGGAGCTCCTACGAGCAGTACTTC.

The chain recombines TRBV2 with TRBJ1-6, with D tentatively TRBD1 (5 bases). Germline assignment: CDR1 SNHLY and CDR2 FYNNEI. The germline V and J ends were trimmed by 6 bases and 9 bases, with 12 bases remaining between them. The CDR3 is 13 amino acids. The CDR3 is CASSRVSPSPLHF. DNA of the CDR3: TGTGCCAGCAGCAGGGTCTCCCCTTCACCCCTCCACTTT.

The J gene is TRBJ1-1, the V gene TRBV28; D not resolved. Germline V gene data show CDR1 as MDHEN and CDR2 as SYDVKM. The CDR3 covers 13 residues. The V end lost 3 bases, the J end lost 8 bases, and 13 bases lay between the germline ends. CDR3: CASSFNLQSEAFF. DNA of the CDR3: TGTGCCAGCAGTTTTAATTTACAGTCAGAAGCTTTCTTT.

For the CDR3, the DNA is TGTGCCAGCAGCTTAGACGGTACGAACACCGGGGAGCTGTTTTTT. Protein sequence: CASSLDGTNTGELFF. This rearrangement joins TRBV11-2 to TRBJ2-2; no firm D call. Germline V gives CDR1 SGHAT, CDR2 FQNNGV. The germline V and J ends were trimmed by 0 bases and 0 bases, with 5 bases remaining between them. The CDR3 contains 15 residues.

CDR3 sequence (DNA): TGTGCCAGCAGTTTATGGCTAGCGGGGGAAAATGAGCAGTTCTTC. Protein: CASSLWLAGENEQFF. The V call is TRBV27, the J call TRBJ2-1; 10 bases are a match to TRBD2. Germline loops: CDR1 MNHEY, CDR2 SMNVEV (reference sequence). Trimming cost V 1 base and J 7 bases; bases outside gene matches: 4. The CDR3 consists of 15 residues.

CDR3 in DNA: TGCGCCAGCAGCCAAGATATTAAAACGGGGAGTCAGCCCCAGCATTTT. It yields the protein CASSQDIKTGSQPQHF. V is TRBV4-3 and J is TRBJ1-5; D is undetermined. V dropped 0 bases and J dropped 6 bases, with 15 bases sitting between them. Germline CDR1 and CDR2: LGHNA and YSLEER. This CDR3 comprises 16 residues.

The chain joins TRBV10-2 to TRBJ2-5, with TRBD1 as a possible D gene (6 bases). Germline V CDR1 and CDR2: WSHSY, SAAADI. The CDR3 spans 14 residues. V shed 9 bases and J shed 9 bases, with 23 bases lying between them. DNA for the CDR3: TGCGCCAGTCACCGGGACAACCCGGTTTGGGCCCAGTACTTC. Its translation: CASHRDNPVWAQYF.

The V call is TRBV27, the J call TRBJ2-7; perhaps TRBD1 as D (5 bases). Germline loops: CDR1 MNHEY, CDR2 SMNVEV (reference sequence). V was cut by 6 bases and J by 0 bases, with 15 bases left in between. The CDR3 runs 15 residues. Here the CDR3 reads CASSPWTSISYEQYF. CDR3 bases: TGTGCCAGCAGCCCGTGGACATCCATCTCCTACGAGCAGTACTTC.

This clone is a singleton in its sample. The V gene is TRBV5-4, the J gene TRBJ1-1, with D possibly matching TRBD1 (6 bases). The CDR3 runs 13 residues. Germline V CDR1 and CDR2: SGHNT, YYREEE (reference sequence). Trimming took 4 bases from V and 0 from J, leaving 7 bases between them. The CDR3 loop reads CASSTGMNTEAFF. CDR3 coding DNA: TGTGCCAGCAGCACAGGGATGAACACTGAAGCTTTCTTT.

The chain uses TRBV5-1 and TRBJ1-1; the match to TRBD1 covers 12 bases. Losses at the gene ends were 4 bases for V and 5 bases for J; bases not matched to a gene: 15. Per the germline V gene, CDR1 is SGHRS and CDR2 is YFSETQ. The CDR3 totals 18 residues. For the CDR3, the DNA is TGCGCCAGCAGCATGTCGCCGGGACAGGGGGCTAAGGGGACTGAAGCTTTCTTT. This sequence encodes CASSMSPGQGAKGTEAFF.

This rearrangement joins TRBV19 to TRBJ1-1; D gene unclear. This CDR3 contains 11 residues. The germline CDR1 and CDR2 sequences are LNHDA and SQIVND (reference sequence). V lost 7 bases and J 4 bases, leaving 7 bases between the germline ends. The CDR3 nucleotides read TGTGCCAGTATCCGCGGCACTGAAGCTTTCTTT. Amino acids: CASIRGTEAFF.

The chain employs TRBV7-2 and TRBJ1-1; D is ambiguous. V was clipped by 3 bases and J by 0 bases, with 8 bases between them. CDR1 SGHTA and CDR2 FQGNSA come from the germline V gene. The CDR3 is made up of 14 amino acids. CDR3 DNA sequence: TGTGCCAGCAGCTTCAAACAGTTGAACACTGAAGCTTTCTTT. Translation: CASSFKQLNTEAFF.

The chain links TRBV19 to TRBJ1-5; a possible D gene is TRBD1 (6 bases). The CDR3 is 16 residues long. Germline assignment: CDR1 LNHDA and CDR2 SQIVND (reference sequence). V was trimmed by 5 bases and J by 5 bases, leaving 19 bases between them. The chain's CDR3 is CASSPWGGAVYQPQHF. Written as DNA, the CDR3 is TGTGCCAGTAGTCCGTGGGGGGGCGCAGTGTATCAGCCCCAGCATTTT. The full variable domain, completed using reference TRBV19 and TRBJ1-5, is DGGITQSPKYLFRKEGQNVTLSCEQNLNHDAMYWYRQDPGQGLRLIYYSQIVNDFQKGDIAEGYSVSREKKESFPLTVTSAQKNPTAFYLCASSPWGGAVYQPQHFGDGTRLSIL.

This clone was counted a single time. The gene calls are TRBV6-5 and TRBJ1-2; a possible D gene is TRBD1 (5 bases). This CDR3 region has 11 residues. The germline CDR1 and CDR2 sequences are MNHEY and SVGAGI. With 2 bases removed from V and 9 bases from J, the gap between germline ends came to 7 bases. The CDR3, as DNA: TGTGCCAGCAGTTACGGGGGGAGCTACACCTTC. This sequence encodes CASSYGGSYTF.

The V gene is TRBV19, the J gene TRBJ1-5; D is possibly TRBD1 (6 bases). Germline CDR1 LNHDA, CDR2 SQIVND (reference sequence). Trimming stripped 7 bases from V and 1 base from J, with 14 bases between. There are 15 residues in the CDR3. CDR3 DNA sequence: TGTGCCAGTAATTCAGGGGATGGGAGCAATCAGCCCCAGCATTTT. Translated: CASNSGDGSNQPQHF.

The DNA for the CDR3 is TGTGCCAGCTCCAAGGGGGCTGACTATAATTCACCCCTCCACTTT. This sequence encodes CASSKGADYNSPLHF. This chain connects TRBV5-4 to TRBJ1-6; the match to TRBD1 covers 7 bases. Germline V CDR1 and CDR2: SGHNT, YYREEE (reference sequence). The V gene end was trimmed by 7 bases and the J gene end by 3 bases; junction bases not matched to a gene: 7. This CDR3 comprises 15 residues.

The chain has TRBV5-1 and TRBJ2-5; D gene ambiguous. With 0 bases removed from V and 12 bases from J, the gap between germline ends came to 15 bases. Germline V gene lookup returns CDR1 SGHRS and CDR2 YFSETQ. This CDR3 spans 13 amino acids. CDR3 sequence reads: CASSLVIGDSEYF. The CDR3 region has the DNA TGCGCCAGCAGCTTGGTCATTGGTGATTCCGAGTACTTC.

The CDR3 DNA reads as TGTGCCAGCAGTTTATTCGGACAGGGGGCGCGGAATGAGCAGTTCTTC. Its protein product is CASSLFGQGARNEQFF. The chain carries TRBV28 and TRBJ2-1, with TRBD1 identical over 11 bases. The CDR3 has 16 residues. CDR1 and CDR2 (germline): MDHEN, SYDVKM. V gave up 1 base and J gave up 7 bases; unmatched junction bases: 6.

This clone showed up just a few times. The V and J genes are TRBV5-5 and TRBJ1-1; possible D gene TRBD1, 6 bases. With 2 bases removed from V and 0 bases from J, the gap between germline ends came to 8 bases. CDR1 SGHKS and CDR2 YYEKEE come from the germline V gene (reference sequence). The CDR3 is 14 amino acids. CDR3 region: CASSFRQVNTEAFF. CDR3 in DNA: TGTGCCAGCAGCTTCCGACAGGTGAACACTGAAGCTTTCTTT.

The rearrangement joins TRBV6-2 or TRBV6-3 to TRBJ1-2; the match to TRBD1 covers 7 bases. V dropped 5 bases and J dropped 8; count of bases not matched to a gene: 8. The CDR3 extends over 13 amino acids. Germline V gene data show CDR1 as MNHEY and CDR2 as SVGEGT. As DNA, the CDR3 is TGTGCCAGCAGTACGCGACAGGGTAGGGGCTACACCTTC. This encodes CASSTRQGRGYTF.

CDR3 nucleotide sequence: TGTGCCAGCAGTTTACAGGGTTTTAATGAGCAGTTCTTC. Translated, it gives CASSLQGFNEQFF. The chain is built from TRBV14 and TRBJ2-1; TRBD1 might be the D (6 bases). CDR1 is SGHDN, CDR2 FVKESK, per germline. Trimming left V 6 bases short and J 7 bases short, with 13 bases between. The CDR3 sequence is 13 residues long.

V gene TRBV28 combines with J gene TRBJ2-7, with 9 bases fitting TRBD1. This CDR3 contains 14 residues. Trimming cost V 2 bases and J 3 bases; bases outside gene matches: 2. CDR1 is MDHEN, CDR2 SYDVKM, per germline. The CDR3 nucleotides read TGTGCCAGCAGTTTAGGGACAGGGAACTACGAGCAGTACTTC. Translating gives CASSLGTGNYEQYF. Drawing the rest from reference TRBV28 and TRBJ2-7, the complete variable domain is DVKVTQSSRYLVKRTGEKVFLECVQDMDHENMFWYRQDPGLGLRLIYFSYDVKMKEKGDIPEGYSVSREKKERFSLILESASTNQTSMYLCASSLGTGNYEQYFGPGTRLTVT.